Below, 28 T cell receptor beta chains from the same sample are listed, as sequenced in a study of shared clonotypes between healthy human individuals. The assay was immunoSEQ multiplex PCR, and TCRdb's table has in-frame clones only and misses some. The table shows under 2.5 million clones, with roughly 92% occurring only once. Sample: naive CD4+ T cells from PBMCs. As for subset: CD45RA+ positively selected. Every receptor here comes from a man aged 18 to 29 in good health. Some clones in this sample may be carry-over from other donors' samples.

This CDR3 is CASSLVPTGGSYGYTF. The DNA of the CDR3 is TGTGCCAGCAGCTTGGTACCGACAGGGGGCAGCTATGGCTACACCTTC. V usage is TRBV5-4 and J usage is TRBJ1-2; TRBD1 agrees at 10 bases. With 0 bases clipped from V and 4 bases from J, the junction kept 6 bases outside the gene matches. Per the germline V gene, CDR1 is SGHNT and CDR2 is YYREEE (reference sequence). The CDR3 covers 16 residues. The entire variable domain, with the rest obtained from reference TRBV5-4 and TRBJ1-2, is as follows: ETGVTQSPTHLIKTRGQQVTLRCSSQSGHNTVSWYQQALGQGPQFIFQYYREEENGRGNFPPRFSGLQFPNYSSELNVNALELDDSALYLCASSLVPTGGSYGYTFGSGTRLTVV.

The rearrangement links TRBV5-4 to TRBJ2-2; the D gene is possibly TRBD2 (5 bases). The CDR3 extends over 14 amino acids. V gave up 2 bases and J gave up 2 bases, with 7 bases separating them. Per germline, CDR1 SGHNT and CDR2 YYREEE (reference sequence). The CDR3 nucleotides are TGTGCCAGCAGCTTCGGGAAAAACACCGGGGAGCTGTTTTTT. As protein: CASSFGKNTGELFF.

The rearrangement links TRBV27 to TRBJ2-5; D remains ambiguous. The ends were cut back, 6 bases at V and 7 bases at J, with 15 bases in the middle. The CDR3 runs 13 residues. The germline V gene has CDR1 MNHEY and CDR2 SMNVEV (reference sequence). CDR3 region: CASSPDRSGTQYF. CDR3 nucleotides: TGTGCCAGCAGCCCCGACCGCTCAGGGACCCAGTACTTC.

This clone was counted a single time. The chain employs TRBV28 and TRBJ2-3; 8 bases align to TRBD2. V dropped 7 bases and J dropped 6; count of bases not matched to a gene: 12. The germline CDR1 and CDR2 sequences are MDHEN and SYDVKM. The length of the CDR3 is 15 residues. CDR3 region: CASIHGGGGPDTQYF. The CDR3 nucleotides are TGTGCCAGCATCCACGGGGGGGGAGGGCCCGATACGCAGTATTTT.

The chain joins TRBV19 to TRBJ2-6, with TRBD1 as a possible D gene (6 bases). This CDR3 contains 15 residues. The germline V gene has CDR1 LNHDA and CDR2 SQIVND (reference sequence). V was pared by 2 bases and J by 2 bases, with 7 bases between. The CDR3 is CASSIYRAGANVLTF. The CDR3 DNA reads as TGTGCCAGTAGTATATACAGGGCTGGGGCCAACGTCCTGACTTTC. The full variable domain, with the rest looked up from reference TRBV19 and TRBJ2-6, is DGGITQSPKYLFRKEGQNVTLSCEQNLNHDAMYWYRQDPGQGLRLIYYSQIVNDFQKGDIAEGYSVSREKKESFPLTVTSAQKNPTAFYLCASSIYRAGANVLTFGAGSRLTVL.

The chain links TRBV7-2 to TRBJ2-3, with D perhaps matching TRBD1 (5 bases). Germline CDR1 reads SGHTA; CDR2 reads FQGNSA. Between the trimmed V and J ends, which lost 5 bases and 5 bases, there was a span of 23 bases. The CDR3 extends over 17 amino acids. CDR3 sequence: CASSGQGGRKFEDTQYF. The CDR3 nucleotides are TGTGCCAGCAGCGGGCAGGGCGGAAGAAAGTTCGAAGATACGCAGTATTTT.

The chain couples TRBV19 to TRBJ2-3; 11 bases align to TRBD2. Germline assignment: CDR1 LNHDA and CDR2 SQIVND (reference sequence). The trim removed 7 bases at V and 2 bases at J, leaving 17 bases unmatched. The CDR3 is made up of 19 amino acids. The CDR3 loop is CASTSKGVAGGPVTDTQYF. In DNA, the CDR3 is TGTGCCAGTACTTCCAAGGGGGTAGCGGGAGGGCCGGTCACAGATACGCAGTATTTT.

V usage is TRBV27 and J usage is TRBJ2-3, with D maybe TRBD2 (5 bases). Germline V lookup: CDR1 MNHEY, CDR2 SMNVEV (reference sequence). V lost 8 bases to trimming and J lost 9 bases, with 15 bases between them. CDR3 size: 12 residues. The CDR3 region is CASYNGGGTQYF. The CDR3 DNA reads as TGTGCCAGCTACAATGGAGGCGGCACGCAGTATTTT.

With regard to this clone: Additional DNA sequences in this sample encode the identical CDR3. CDR3 bases: TGTGCCAGCAGTGTATCCAATGAGCAGTTCTTC. Its translation: CASSVSNEQFF. This chain joins TRBV2 and TRBJ2-1; unclear D gene. Germline V lookup: CDR1 SNHLY, CDR2 FYNNEI. The CDR3 has 11 amino acids. Deletions cut 4 bases from V and 6 bases from J, with 4 bases between.

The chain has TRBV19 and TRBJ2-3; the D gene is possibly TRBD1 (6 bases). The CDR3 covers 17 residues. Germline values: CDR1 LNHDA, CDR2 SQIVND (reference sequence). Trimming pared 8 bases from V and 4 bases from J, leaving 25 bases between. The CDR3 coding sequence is TGTGCCAGTCGCGTGGTGGGGGCCCAGACTCCTGCAGATACGCAGTATTTT. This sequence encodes CASRVVGAQTPADTQYF.

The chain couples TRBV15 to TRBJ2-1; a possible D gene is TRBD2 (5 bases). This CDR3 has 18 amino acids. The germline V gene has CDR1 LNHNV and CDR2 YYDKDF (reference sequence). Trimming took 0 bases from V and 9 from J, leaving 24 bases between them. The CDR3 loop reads CATSRDPRVEGFLGEQFF. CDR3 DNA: TGTGCCACCAGCAGAGATCCGCGGGTAGAAGGCTTTCTCGGTGAGCAGTTCTTC.

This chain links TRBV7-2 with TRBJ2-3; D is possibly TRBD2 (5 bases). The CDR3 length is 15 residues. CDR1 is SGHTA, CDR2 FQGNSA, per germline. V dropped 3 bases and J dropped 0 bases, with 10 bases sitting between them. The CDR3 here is CASSFQRISTDTQYF. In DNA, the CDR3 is TGTGCCAGCAGCTTTCAGCGGATTAGCACAGATACGCAGTATTTT.

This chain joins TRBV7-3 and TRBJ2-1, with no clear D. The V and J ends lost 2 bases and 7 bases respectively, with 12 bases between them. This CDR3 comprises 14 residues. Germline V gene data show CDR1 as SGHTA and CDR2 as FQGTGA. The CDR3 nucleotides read TGTGCCAGCAGCTTAGTGGCAGGTTCAAATGAGCAGTTCTTC. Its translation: CASSLVAGSNEQFF.

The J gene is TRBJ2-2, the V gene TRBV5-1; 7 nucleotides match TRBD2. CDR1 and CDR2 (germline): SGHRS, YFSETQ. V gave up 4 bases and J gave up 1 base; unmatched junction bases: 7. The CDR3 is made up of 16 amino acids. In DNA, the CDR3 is TGCGCCAGCAGCCGGGAGGCGCATGGGAACACCGGGGAGCTGTTTTTT. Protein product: CASSREAHGNTGELFF.

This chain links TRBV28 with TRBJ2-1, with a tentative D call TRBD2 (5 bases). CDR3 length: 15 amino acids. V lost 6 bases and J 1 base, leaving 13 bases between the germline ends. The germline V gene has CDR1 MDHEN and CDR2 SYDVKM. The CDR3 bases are TGTGCCAGCAGCATCGAGGGATTTTCCTACAATGAGCAGTTCTTC. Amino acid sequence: CASSIEGFSYNEQFF.

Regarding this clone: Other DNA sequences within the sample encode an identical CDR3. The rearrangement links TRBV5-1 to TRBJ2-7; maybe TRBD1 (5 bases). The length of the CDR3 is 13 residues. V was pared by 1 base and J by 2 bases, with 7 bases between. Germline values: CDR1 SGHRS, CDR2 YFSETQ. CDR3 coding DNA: TGCGCCAGCAGCTTGACAGGTGCCTACGAGCAGTACTTC. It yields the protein CASSLTGAYEQYF.

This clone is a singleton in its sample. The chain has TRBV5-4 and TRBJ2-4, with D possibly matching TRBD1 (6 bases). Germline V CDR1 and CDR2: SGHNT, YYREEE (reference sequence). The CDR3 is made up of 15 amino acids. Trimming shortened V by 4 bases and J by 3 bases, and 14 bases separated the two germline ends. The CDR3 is CASSPAEGDKNIQYF. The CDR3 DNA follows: TGTGCCAGCAGCCCGGCCGAGGGGGACAAAAACATTCAGTACTTC.

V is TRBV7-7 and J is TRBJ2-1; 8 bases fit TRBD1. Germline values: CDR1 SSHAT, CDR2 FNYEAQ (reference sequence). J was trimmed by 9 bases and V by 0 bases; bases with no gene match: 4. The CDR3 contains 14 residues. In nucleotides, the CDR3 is TGTGCCAGCAGCTTAGCCCAGGGGGCTTCTGAGCAGTTCTTC. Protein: CASSLAQGASEQFF. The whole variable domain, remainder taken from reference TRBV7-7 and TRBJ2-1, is GAGVSQSPRYKVTKRGQDVTLRCDPISSHATLYWYQQALGQGPEFLTYFNYEAQPDKSGLPSDRFSAERPEGSISTLTIQRTEQRDSAMYRCASSLAQGASEQFFGPGTRLTVL.

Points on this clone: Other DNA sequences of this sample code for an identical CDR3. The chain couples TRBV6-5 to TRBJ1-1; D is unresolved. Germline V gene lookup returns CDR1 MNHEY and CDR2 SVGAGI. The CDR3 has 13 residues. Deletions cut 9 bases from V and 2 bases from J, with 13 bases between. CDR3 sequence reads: CASRRGLNTEAFF. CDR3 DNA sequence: TGTGCCAGTCGACGGGGTCTTAACACTGAAGCTTTCTTT.

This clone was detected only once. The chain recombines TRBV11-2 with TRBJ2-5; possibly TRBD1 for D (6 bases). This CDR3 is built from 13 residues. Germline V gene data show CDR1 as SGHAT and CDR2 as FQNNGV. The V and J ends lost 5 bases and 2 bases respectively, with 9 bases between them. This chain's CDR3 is CASSPDRQETQYF. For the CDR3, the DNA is TGTGCCAGCAGCCCGGACAGACAAGAGACCCAGTACTTC.

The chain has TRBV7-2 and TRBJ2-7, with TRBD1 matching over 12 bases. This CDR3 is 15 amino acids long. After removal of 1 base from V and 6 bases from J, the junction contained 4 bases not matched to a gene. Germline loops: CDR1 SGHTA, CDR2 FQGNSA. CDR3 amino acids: CASSLVGTGGFEQYF. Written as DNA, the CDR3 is TGTGCCAGCAGCTTAGTTGGGACAGGGGGCTTCGAGCAGTACTTC.

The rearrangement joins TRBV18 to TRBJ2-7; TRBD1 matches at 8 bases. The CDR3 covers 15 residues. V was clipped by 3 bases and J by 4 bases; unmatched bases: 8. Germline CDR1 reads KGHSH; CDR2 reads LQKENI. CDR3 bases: TGTGCCAGCTCACCTATGGCAGGGGGCATATACGAGCAGTACTTC. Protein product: CASSPMAGGIYEQYF.

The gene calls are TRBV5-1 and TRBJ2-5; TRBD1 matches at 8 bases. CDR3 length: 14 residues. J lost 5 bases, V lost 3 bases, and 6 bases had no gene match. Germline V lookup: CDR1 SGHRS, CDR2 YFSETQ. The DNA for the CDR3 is TGCGCCAGCAGCTCCGGACAGGGATCCGAGACCCAGTACTTC. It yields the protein CASSSGQGSETQYF.

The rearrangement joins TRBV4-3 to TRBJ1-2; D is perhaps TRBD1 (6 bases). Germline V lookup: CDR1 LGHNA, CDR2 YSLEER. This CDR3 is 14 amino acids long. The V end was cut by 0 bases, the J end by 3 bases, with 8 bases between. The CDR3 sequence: CASSQEQGYYGYTF. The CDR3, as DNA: TGCGCCAGCAGCCAAGAACAGGGCTACTATGGCTACACCTTC.

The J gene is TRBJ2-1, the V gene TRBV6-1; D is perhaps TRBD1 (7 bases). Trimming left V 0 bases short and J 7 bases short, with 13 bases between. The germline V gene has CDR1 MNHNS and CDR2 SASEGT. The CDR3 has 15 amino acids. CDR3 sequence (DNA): TGTGCCAGCAGTGAAGCTGGAGGGGGCGATAATGAGCAGTTCTTC. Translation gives CASSEAGGGDNEQFF.

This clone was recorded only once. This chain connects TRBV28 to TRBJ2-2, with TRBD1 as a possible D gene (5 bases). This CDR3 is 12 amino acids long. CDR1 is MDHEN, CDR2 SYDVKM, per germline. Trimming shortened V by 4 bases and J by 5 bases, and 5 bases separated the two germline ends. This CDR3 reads CASSYRTGELFF. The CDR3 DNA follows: TGTGCCAGCAGTTACAGGACCGGGGAGCTGTTTTTT.

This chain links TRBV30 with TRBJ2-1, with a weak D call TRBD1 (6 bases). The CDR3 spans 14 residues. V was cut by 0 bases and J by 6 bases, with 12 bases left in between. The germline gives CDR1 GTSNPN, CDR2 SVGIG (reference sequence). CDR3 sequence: CAWSVNDRINEQFF. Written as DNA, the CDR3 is TGTGCCTGGAGTGTTAACGACAGGATCAATGAGCAGTTCTTC. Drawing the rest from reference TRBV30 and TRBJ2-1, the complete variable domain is SQTIHQWPATLVQPVGSPLSLECTVEGTSNPNLYWYRQAAGRGLQLLFYSVGIGQISSEVPQNLSASRPQDRQFILSSKKLLLSDSGFYLCAWSVNDRINEQFFGPGTRLTVL.

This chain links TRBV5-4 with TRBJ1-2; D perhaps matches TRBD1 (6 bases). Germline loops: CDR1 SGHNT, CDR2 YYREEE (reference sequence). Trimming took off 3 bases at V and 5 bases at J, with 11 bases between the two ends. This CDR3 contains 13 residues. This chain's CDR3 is CASSSPDSYGYTF. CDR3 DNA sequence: TGTGCCAGCAGCTCCCCGGACAGTTATGGCTACACCTTC.